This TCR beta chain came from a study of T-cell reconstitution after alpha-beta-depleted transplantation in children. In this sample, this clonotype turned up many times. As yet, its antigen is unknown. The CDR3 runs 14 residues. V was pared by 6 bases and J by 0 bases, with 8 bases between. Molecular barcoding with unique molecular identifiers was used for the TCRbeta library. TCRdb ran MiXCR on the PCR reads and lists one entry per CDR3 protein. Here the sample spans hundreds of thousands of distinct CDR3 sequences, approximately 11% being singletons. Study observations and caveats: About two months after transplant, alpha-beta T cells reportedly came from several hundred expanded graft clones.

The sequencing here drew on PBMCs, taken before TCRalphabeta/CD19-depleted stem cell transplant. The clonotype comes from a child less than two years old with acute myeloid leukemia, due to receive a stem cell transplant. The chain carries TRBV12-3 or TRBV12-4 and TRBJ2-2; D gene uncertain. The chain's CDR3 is CASRANANTGELFF. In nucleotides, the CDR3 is TGTGCCAGCAGGGCCAACGCGAACACCGGGGAGCTGTTTTTT.